A selection of T cell receptor beta chains follows, all from one sample in a study of T cells in Graves' hyperthyroidism and ophthalmopathy. TCRdb itself ran the multiplex PCR reads through MiXCR, one entry per CDR3 protein. This table holds about 210,000 distinct CDR3 sequences, around 16% found once. The specimen sequenced was blood. These receptors all come from a man aged 35-49 years with Graves' hyperthyroidism. Both conserved end residues are part of each CDR3. The D gene is left open where the match is weak. The size of a clone is reported for some rows only, either as once, few or many, or as a class for expanded clones.

j_call | clone_size | v_call | d_call | cdr3_nt | cdr3_aa
TRBJ2-3 | many | TRBV28 | TRBD2 | TGTGCCAGCAGCCGGGGGGTGAACACAGATACGCAGTATTTT | CASSRGVNTDTQYF
TRBJ1-2 | - | TRBV20-1 | - | TGCAGTGCTAGAGTATTGGGAAGGGTAGTAAACTATGGCTACACCTTC | CSARVLGRVVNYGYTF
TRBJ1-1 | many | TRBV18 | TRBD1 | TGTGCCAGCTCACCCCAGACAGGGAAGAACACTGAAGCTTTCTTT | CASSPQTGKNTEAFF
TRBJ2-7 | many | TRBV4-1 | - | TGCGCCAGCAGCCAAGGACATGGGGTCGACGAGCAGTACTTC | CASSQGHGVDEQYF
TRBJ1-4 | - | TRBV6-5 | TRBD1 | TGTGCCAGCAGTTACTCGTTCGCGGGGGTGGGCGGGGACAGAGTTAATGAAAAACTGTTTTTT | CASSYSFAGVGGDRVNEKLFF
TRBJ2-2 | - | TRBV14 | TRBD2 | TGTGCCAGCAGCCAAGCTTATTCCGAGGGACTAGCGGGGGTCACCGGGGAGCTGTTTTTT | CASSQAYSEGLAGVTGELFF
TRBJ1-2 | - | TRBV6-1 | - | TGTGCCAGCAGGAATGACATAACCGTCTATGGCTACACCTTC | CASRNDITVYGYTF
TRBJ2-7 | many | TRBV2 | - | TGTGCCAGCACCCCTTTCGCGGGGCCTTCCTACGAGCAGTACTTC | CASTPFAGPSYEQYF
TRBJ2-3 | many | TRBV20-1 | TRBD2 | TGCAGTGCTAGTGCGCTAGCGGGGAGCACAGATACGCAGTATTTT | CSASALAGSTDTQYF
TRBJ1-6 | few | TRBV7-8 | - | TGTGCCAGCAGCTTGAGACAGGCCGTGGCAAATTCACCCCTCCACTTT | CASSLRQAVANSPLHF
TRBJ2-5 | many | TRBV7-3 | - | TGTGCCAGCAGCTTAGCGGCATGGGAGACCCAGTACTTC | CASSLAAWETQYF
TRBJ2-4 | - | TRBV19 | - | TGTGCCAGTAGTATGGGCACACTAGCCAAAAACATTCAGTACTTC | CASSMGTLAKNIQYF
TRBJ2-7 | - | TRBV7-6 | - | TGTGCCAGCAGCTTAGCTGGATTCAACGAGCAGTACTTC | CASSLAGFNEQYF
TRBJ2-3 | once | TRBV10-1 | TRBD2 | TGCGCCAGCAGTGAAACGAGCGGGAGGGCCTCGAAGACGCAGTATTTT | CASSETSGRASKTQYF
TRBJ1-2 | many | TRBV6-1 | - | TGTGCCAGCTCTTCGGGGTTGGACTATGGCTACACCTTC | CASSSGLDYGYTF
TRBJ1-3 | - | TRBV28 | TRBD1 | TGTGCCAGCAGTACAGGGGGCGATACCTCTGGAAACACCATATATTTT | CASSTGGDTSGNTIYF
TRBJ2-7 | many | TRBV13 | TRBD1 | TGTGCCAGCAGCTTCCGTGTGGAACAGGGGGCCTACGAGCAGTACTTC | CASSFRVEQGAYEQYF
TRBJ2-1 | many | TRBV7-9 | - | TGTGCCAGCAGCTTCGCCGGCGACAATGAGCAGTTCTTC | CASSFAGDNEQFF
TRBJ1-1 | many | TRBV28 | - | TGTGCCAGCAGTCCCGCCGGGGGAAAGAACACTGAAGCTTTCTTT | CASSPAGGKNTEAFF
TRBJ2-7 | - | TRBV7-9 | - | TGTGCCAGCAGCTCAACTTGGGGAGTTATCGACGAGCAGTACTTC | CASSSTWGVIDEQYF
TRBJ1-2 | many | TRBV11-1 | - | TGTGCCAGCAGCTTAGACCAGGGTGTCGGCTACACCTTC | CASSLDQGVGYTF
TRBJ2-7 | - | TRBV7-8 | - | TGTGCCAGCACTCCGGCGGGCGAGCAGTACTTC | CASTPAGEQYF
TRBJ2-1 | few | TRBV11-2 | - | TGTGCCAGCAGTCGTTCCGAGACGAGCAATGAGCAGTTCTTC | CASSRSETSNEQFF
TRBJ1-2 | many | TRBV27 | TRBD1 | TGTGCCAGCAGGGGGACAGCCGATTATGGCTACACCTTC | CASRGTADYGYTF
TRBJ2-1 | many | TRBV7-3 | TRBD1 | TGTGCCAGCAGCCGGACAGGGGCTAGCGATGAGCAGTTCTTC | CASSRTGASDEQFF
TRBJ2-7 | many | TRBV7-9 | - | TGTGCCAGCAGCTTAGGCATAGGGGAAGACGAGCAGTACTTC | CASSLGIGEDEQYF
TRBJ2-3 | - | TRBV5-4 | TRBD2 | TGTGCCAGCAGCCGCCTAGCGGGGGCGGGAATAGATACGCAGTATTTT | CASSRLAGAGIDTQYF
TRBJ1-5 | - | TRBV28 | TRBD1 | TGTGCCAGCAGCCGGGACAGTCCCCAGCATTTT | CASSRDSPQHF
TRBJ1-2 | - | TRBV14 | - | TGTGCCAGCAGCCCGCCCCCGGGGGGGAAATATGGCTACACCTTC | CASSPPPGGKYGYTF
TRBJ2-2 | few | TRBV10-3 | TRBD1 | TGTGCCATCAGTGAGGATCCGGGACAGGGCGGCACCGGGGAGCTGTTTTTT | CAISEDPGQGGTGELFF
TRBJ1-3 | - | TRBV6-2/TRBV6-3 | - | TGTGCCACCAGGGTTGGGACGGCTGGAAACACCATATATTTT | CATRVGTAGNTIYF
TRBJ2-2 | - | TRBV20-1 | TRBD1 | TGCAGTGCTATTGGGACACCGGGACAGGGAACACCTTCAGGGGAGCTGTTTTTT | CSAIGTPGQGTPSGELFF